The 3 T cell receptor beta chains reported below all come from one sample, sequenced in a study of blood T cell repertoires in COVID-19. Assay used: immunoSEQ multiplex PCR; TCRdb lists only in-frame clones, some missing. The repertoire has tens of thousands of clones, around 83% of them found once; the top ten carry about 30%. The source material was peripheral blood. Receptor source: a man between 65 and 85 years old with acute or convalescent COVID-19.

The chain uses TRBV6-4 and TRBJ2-3, with 7 bases fitting TRBD2. Germline V gene sequence: CDR1 MRHNA, CDR2 SNTAGT. The CDR3 runs to 15 residues. J gave up 0 bases and V 4 bases, and 4 bases lay outside the gene matches. CDR3 amino acids: CASSASGKSTDTQYF. CDR3 sequence (DNA): TGTGCCAGCAGTGCTAGCGGTAAAAGCACAGATACGCAGTATTTT.

In its sample, this clone was seen once. V and J are TRBV27 and TRBJ2-1; 11 bases agree with TRBD1. The germline gives CDR1 MNHEY, CDR2 SMNVEV (reference sequence). Unmatched junction bases numbered 3, after V lost 5 bases and J lost 6 bases. The CDR3 is 14 amino acids. The CDR3 DNA reads as TGTGCCAGCAGTCCGGGACAGGGGGTCAATGAGCAGTTCTTC. Amino acids: CASSPGQGVNEQFF.

In regard to this clone: The germline gene is not matched at one end of the junction; a read error may be the cause. The gene calls are TRBV30 and TRBJ2-3, with 10 positions matching TRBD2. The CDR3 contains 11 residues. CDR1 is GTSNPN and CDR2 is SVGIG in the germline V gene (reference sequence). The CDR3 sequence: CAWRAGGLAHF. The CDR3 DNA reads TGTGCCTGGCGAGCGGGAGGGCTCGCCCATTTT.